This TCR beta chain was observed in a study of blood T cell repertoires in COVID-19. This CDR3 contains 16 residues. Germline values: CDR1 MGHDK, CDR2 SYGVNS. V was shortened by 5 bases and J by 0 bases, with 14 bases between the two germline ends. This clone turned up a few times. TCRdb's table, derived via immunoSEQ multiplex PCR, lists solely in-frame clones and lacks some. The data show a few hundred thousand clones, approximately 86% seen once. The gene calls are TRBV25-1 and TRBJ1-3; tentative D call: TRBD1 (6 bases). The clonotype originates from a woman aged 18-29 years who had recovered from COVID-19. Specimen: PBMCs or T cells enriched from blood (not recorded which). The CDR3 DNA is TGTGCCAGCAGTTTACAGGGTGAAGCCTCTGGAAACACCATATATTTT. Protein sequence: CASSLQGEASGNTIYF.